This T cell receptor (beta chain) stems from a study of blood T cell repertoires in COVID-19. At the level of the study: Donors in the United States, Italy and Spain gave samples during acute or convalescent COVID-19.

The authors' processing: Estimates of nucleated cell counts were drawn from the amplification of reference gene primers. Profiling relied on immunoSEQ multiplex PCR, and the TCRdb table lists in-frame clones only, not all of them. V and J calls and clone size follow that table, whereas D and trimming were derived from the DNA. This sample has 260,000 or so clones; approximately 85% occur once, and the top ten carry roughly 4.7%. The CDR3 sequence is 17 residues long. With V trimmed by 7 bases and J by 9 bases, 15 bases remained unmatched. CDR1 is LGHNA and CDR2 is YNFKEQ in the germline V gene. Sample: peripheral blood. The V call is TRBV4-2, the J call TRBJ2-2; 12 nucleotides match TRBD2. The clonotype comes from a woman in her seventies with acute or convalescent COVID-19. CDR3 nucleotides: TGTGCCAGCACTCAAGGGGAGCTAGCGGGGGGGGCCTGGGAGCTGTTTTTT. Amino acids: CASTQGELAGGAWELFF.